One and the same sample provided the 21 T cell receptor beta chains below, sequenced in a study of blood T cell repertoires in COVID-19. Here immunoSEQ multiplex PCR was the method, and the copy in TCRdb shows in-frame clones only, minus some. The sample consists of about 350,000 clones, roughly nine tenths of them appearing once. The sequencing sample was made of peripheral blood. These receptors were collected from a woman aged 55-70 years with COVID-19, enrolled during active disease.

This clone was counted a single time. The chain is built from TRBV4-2 and TRBJ2-3, with D perhaps matching TRBD2 (7 bases). This CDR3 comprises 15 residues. Germline-derived CDR1 and CDR2 are LGHNA and YNFKEQ. The germline V and J ends were trimmed by 4 bases and 5 bases, with 16 bases remaining between them. The CDR3 sequence is CASSPTGGAGDTQYF. The CDR3, as DNA: TGTGCCAGCAGCCCCACGGGGGGCGCGGGAGATACGCAGTATTTT.

J is TRBJ1-5 and V is TRBV19; TRBD1 aligns across 8 bases. Unmatched junction bases numbered 5, after V lost 3 bases and J lost 1 base. The CDR3 runs 16 residues. The germline V gene has CDR1 LNHDA and CDR2 SQIVND (reference sequence). DNA of the CDR3: TGTGCCAGTAGTATCGGGACAGGAACGAGCAATCAGCCCCAGCATTTT. This sequence encodes CASSIGTGTSNQPQHF.

The rearrangement uses TRBV6-7 and TRBJ2-7, with TRBD2 matching over 8 bases. TRBV6-7 is filed as an ORF, its function uncertain. The CDR3 is made up of 14 amino acids. The V segment lost 6 bases and the J segment 2 bases; nucleotides outside the gene matches: 6. CDR3 nucleotides: TGTGCCAGCAGCCAGCGGGGGAGGACCTACGAGCAGTACTTC. Protein: CASSQRGRTYEQYF.

The chain carries TRBV5-6 and TRBJ2-7; a possible D gene is TRBD1 (6 bases). The CDR3 sequence is 13 residues long. The V gene lost 4 bases and the J gene lost 2 bases, with 10 bases spanning the gap. The germline CDR1 and CDR2 sequences are SGHDT and YYEEEE. The CDR3 DNA reads TGTGCCAGCAGCAAAGGGACAACCTACGAGCAGTACTTC. Its protein product is CASSKGTTYEQYF.

The V gene is TRBV28, the J gene TRBJ1-4, with a tentative D call TRBD1 (5 bases). There are 14 residues in the CDR3. Looked up from germline, CDR1 is MDHEN and CDR2 is SYDVKM. Trimming shortened V by 5 bases and J by 8 bases, and 15 bases separated the two germline ends. The CDR3 DNA reads TGTGCCAGCAGTCCCCGGGGGGGTTGGGAAAAACTGTTTTTT. Encoded protein: CASSPRGGWEKLFF. Using reference TRBV28 and TRBJ1-4 for the parts outside the CDR3, the full variable domain is DVKVTQSSRYLVKRTGEKVFLECVQDMDHENMFWYRQDPGLGLRLIYFSYDVKMKEKGDIPEGYSVSREKKERFSLILESASTNQTSMYLCASSPRGGWEKLFFGSGTQLSVL.

This sequence joins TRBV19 and TRBJ2-1; perhaps TRBD1 as D (5 bases). Germline assignment: CDR1 LNHDA and CDR2 SQIVND (reference sequence). The CDR3 totals 11 residues. V was pared by 11 bases and J by 2 bases, with 7 bases between. The CDR3, as DNA: TGTGCCGCAGGGACCTACAATGAGCAGTTCTTC. This translates into CAAGTYNEQFF.

This clone was seen just once. The gene calls are TRBV28 and TRBJ1-3; D is uncertain. V shed 4 bases and J shed 4 bases, with 20 bases lying between them. This CDR3 contains 17 residues. Looked up from germline, CDR1 is MDHEN and CDR2 is SYDVKM. This CDR3 is CASSSPHPGYRGNTIYF. As DNA, the CDR3 is TGTGCCAGCAGTTCCCCACATCCGGGGTATAGGGGAAACACCATATATTTT.

This chain joins TRBV5-1 and TRBJ2-1; D may be TRBD2 (6 bases). There are 16 residues in the CDR3. The V and J ends lost 3 bases and 6 bases respectively, with 19 bases between them. CDR1 is SGHRS and CDR2 is YFSETQ in the germline V gene. CDR3 nucleotides: TGCGCCAGCAGCTCTTTCACGCGGGGCCCCCTCAATGAGCAGTTCTTC. Protein product: CASSSFTRGPLNEQFF. The full variable domain, in which reference TRBV5-1 and TRBJ2-1 provide the parts outside the CDR3, is KAGVTQTPRYLIKTRGQQVTLSCSPISGHRSVSWYQQTPGQGLQFLFEYFSETQRNKGNFPGRFSGRQFSNSRSEMNVSTLELGDSALYLCASSSFTRGPLNEQFFGPGTRLTVL.

The genes are TRBV10-1 and TRBJ1-3; TRBD1 agrees at 10 bases. The germline CDR1 and CDR2 sequences are WNHNN and SYGVQD (reference sequence). CDR3 length equals 15 residues. V shed 6 bases and J 3 bases; nucleotides not matched to a gene: 5. The CDR3 DNA reads TGCGCCAGCAGAGACAGGGGGCGCTTTGGAAACACCATATATTTT. Translation: CASRDRGRFGNTIYF.

The rearrangement joins TRBV6-5 to TRBJ1-2; 11 nucleotides match TRBD1. The V segment lost 8 bases and the J segment 5 bases; nucleotides outside the gene matches: 7. Germline CDR1 reads MNHEY; CDR2 reads SVGAGI. The CDR3 loop spans 14 amino acids. CDR3 loop: CASSIRDRGYGYTF. DNA of the CDR3: TGTGCCAGCTCCATAAGGGACAGGGGGTATGGCTACACCTTC.

This sequence joins TRBV27 and TRBJ2-1; the match to TRBD2 covers 7 bases. V was pared by 2 bases and J by 0 bases, with 4 bases of the junction left unmatched. The germline CDR1 and CDR2 sequences are MNHEY and SMNVEV (reference sequence). The CDR3 extends over 16 amino acids. As DNA, the CDR3 is TGTGCCAGCAGTTTAGCGGGGGTCCCCTCCTACAATGAGCAGTTCTTC. It yields the protein CASSLAGVPSYNEQFF.

The chain recombines TRBV7-2 with TRBJ1-5; D not certain. From germline, CDR1 is SGHTA and CDR2 FQGNSA. The CDR3 consists of 16 residues. V was pared by 5 bases and J by 6 bases, with 20 bases between. CDR3 in DNA: TGTGCCAGCAGCCCAGACCGGGGAGGGTTCAGTCAGCCCCAGCATTTT. It codes for CASSPDRGGFSQPQHF.

The CDR3 DNA reads TGTGCCAGCAGTGAGTCGACAGGGCGGAATTCACCCCTCCACTTT. Amino acids: CASSESTGRNSPLHF. V and J are TRBV25-1 and TRBJ1-6, with 7 bases that match TRBD1. The CDR3 totals 15 residues. V lost 3 bases and J lost 7; bases outside the gene matches: 6. Germline CDR1 is MGHDK and CDR2 is SYGVNS.

This clone has a single count. V usage is TRBV5-8 and J usage is TRBJ1-5, with a tentative D call TRBD1 (5 bases). The length of the CDR3 is 13 residues. Germline V CDR1 and CDR2: SGHTS, YDEGEE. The V end was cut by 3 bases, the J end by 3 bases, with 7 bases between. The CDR3 sequence: CASSWGYNQPQHF. CDR3 in DNA: TGTGCCAGCAGCTGGGGCTACAATCAGCCCCAGCATTTT. The full variable domain, with the rest looked up from reference TRBV5-8 and TRBJ1-5, is EAGVTQSPTHLIKTRGQQATLRCSPISGHTSVYWYQQALGLGLQFLLWYDEGEERNRGNFPPRFSGRQFPNYSSELNVNALELEDSALYLCASSWGYNQPQHFGDGTRLSIL.

The chain is built from TRBV27 and TRBJ1-5; D unclear. CDR3 length: 16 residues. The ends were cut back, 8 bases at V and 1 base at J, with 18 bases in the middle. Germline V gene lookup returns CDR1 MNHEY and CDR2 SMNVEV (reference sequence). The CDR3 protein is CASQSLSVPSNQPQHF. Here the CDR3 DNA reads TGTGCCAGCCAAAGCTTATCCGTTCCCAGCAATCAGCCCCAGCATTTT.

V is TRBV6-5 and J is TRBJ2-7; 10 positions agree with TRBD1. J gave up 7 bases and V 6 bases, and 6 bases lay outside the gene matches. Germline V gene data show CDR1 as MNHEY and CDR2 as SVGAGI. The CDR3 sequence is 13 residues long. This CDR3 reads CASSPTGGWEQYF. The CDR3 DNA reads as TGTGCCAGCAGCCCGACAGGGGGCTGGGAGCAGTACTTC.

The V call is TRBV7-2, the J call TRBJ1-1, with no clear D. From germline, CDR1 is SGHTA and CDR2 FQGNSA. Trimming stripped 4 bases from V and 4 bases from J, with 7 bases between. The CDR3 runs to 12 residues. The CDR3 DNA sequence: TGTGCCAGCAGCTACAGCGGCACTGAAGCTTTCTTT. Its protein is CASSYSGTEAFF. Full variable domain (outside the CDR3, taken from reference TRBV7-2 and TRBJ1-1): GAGVSQSPSNKVTEKGKDVELRCDPISGHTALYWYRQSLGQGLEFLIYFQGNSAPDKSGLPSDRFSAERTGGSVSTLTIQRTQQEDSAVYLCASSYSGTEAFFGQGTRLTVV.

For this clone: This sample also contains other DNA sequences that code for the same CDR3. The chain joins TRBV5-1 to TRBJ1-1; 7 bases line up with TRBD1. V was pared by 2 bases and J by 1 base, with 11 bases of the junction left unmatched. The CDR3 runs to 17 residues. Looked up from germline, CDR1 is SGHRS and CDR2 is YFSETQ. The CDR3 DNA follows: TGCGCCAGCAGCTTCTTATCGTCGCGACAGGGGAACACTGAAGCTTTCTTT. Translation: CASSFLSSRQGNTEAFF.

V gene TRBV19 combines with J gene TRBJ1-1; no firm D call. This CDR3 is 14 amino acids long. V was cut by 8 bases and J by 0 bases, with 13 bases left in between. Germline V gene data show CDR1 as LNHDA and CDR2 as SQIVND (reference sequence). The CDR3 DNA reads TGTGCCAGTCTACTAACGACGGTGAACACTGAAGCTTTCTTT. Its translation is CASLLTTVNTEAFF.

The genes are TRBV18 and TRBJ1-1; the match to TRBD1 covers 8 bases. Germline trimming cut 3 bases from V and 3 bases from J; bases unmatched to any gene: 9. The CDR3 has 16 residues. Germline CDR1 reads KGHSH; CDR2 reads LQKENI. For the CDR3, the DNA is TGTGCCAGCTCACCGCCACAGACAGGGGCGGACACTGAAGCTTTCTTT. Its translation: CASSPPQTGADTEAFF.

The chain uses TRBV2 and TRBJ1-4, with 7 bases that match TRBD1. This CDR3 has 15 residues. The germline V gene encodes CDR1 SNHLY and CDR2 FYNNEI. The V and J ends lost 6 bases and 2 bases, in that order; junction bases with no gene match: 6. CDR3 sequence: CASREQGTTNEKLFF. CDR3 in DNA: TGTGCCAGCAGGGAACAGGGGACGACTAATGAAAAACTGTTTTTT.